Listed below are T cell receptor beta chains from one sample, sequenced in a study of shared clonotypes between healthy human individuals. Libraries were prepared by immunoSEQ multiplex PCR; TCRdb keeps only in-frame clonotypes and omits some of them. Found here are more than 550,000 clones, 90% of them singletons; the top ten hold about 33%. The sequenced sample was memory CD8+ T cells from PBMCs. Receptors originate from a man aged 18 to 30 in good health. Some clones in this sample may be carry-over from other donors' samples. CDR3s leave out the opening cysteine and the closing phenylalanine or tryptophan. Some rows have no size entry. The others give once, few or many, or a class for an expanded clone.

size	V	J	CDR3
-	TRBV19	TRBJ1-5	ASSSPGDGNQPQH
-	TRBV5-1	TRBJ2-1	ASSLGYELAGGLPYNEQF
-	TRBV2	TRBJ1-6	ASSESRGLGNSPLH
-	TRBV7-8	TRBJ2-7	ASSLVLAFGSEQY
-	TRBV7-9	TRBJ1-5	ASSADYQPQH
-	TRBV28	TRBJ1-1	ASSFRGLGNTEAF
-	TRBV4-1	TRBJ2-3	ASSQEKTGTGIYTQY
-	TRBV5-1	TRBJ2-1	ASSFGDSFLINEQF
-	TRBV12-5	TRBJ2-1	ASGLIAGRGNEQF
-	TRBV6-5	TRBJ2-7	ASSYSRQVNEQY
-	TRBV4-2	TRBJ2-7	ASSQALGIYEQY
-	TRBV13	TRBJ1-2	ASSLGQFGHTTNYGYT
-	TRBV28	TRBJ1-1	ASSPRGLGNTEAF
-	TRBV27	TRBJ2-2	ASSLTSSGELF
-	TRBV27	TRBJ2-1	ASSFGAGMYEQF
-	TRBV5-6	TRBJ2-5	ASSFMGVQETQY
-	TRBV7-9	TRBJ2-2	ASRLGLAGYTGELF
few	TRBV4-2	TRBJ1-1	ASSQVVFSLSAEAF
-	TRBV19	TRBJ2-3	ASSIRQPDTQY
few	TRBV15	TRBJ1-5	ATNTGRSNQPQH
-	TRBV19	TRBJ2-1	ASNTGLYNEQF
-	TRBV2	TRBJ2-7	ASSDLAGETYEQY
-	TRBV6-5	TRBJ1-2	ASSTGGESGYT
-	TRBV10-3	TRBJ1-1	AIRTNTEAF
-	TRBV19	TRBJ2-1	ASSTLAGIYNEQF
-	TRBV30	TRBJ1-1	AWSPYAAKAF
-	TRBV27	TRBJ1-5	ASSFLGQGTQPQH
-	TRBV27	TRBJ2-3	ASSLSAGDGQRTQY
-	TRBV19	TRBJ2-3	ASSITGGSDTQY
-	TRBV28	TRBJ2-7	ASSLSPESRSYEQY
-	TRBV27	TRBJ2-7	ASSWTSGNSYEQY
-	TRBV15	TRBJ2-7	ATSYTGGQGVYEQY
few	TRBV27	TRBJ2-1	ASSLLGGSSYNEQF
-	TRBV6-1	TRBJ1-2	ASSEHGDGGYT
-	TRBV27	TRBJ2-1	ASSPRDSSYNEQF
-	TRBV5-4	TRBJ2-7	ASSSDRDYEQY
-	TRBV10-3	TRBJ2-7	AIRDGTGSYEQY
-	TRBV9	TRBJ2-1	ASSADLTSGGTGEQF
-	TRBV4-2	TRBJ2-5	ASGVTDYKGEQY
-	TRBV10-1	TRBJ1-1	ASSESYRDSSLNTEAF
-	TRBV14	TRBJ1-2	ASSQKGQGNFYGYT
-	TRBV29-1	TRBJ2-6	SVEGDSSGANVLT
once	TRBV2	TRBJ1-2	AGWDRVAGDYGYT
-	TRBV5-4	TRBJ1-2	ASSDEDPLGGYT
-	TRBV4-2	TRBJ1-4	ASSQDVTGRGEKLF